A selection of T cell receptor beta chains follows, all from one sample in a study of OX40 agonist ivuxolimab in advanced cancers. Generated by immunoSEQ multiplex PCR, the TCRdb table keeps only in-frame clones and is missing some. The profile shows 25,000 or so clones, about four fifths of them singletons. The material sequenced was CD4+ or CD8+ T cells sorted from blood, taken in a trial of the OX40 agonist ivuxolimab. These receptors were collected from an adult with an advanced solid tumor such as melanoma, head and neck, liver or kidney cancer. The conserved cysteine and the conserved F or W are not part of the CDR3 here. The listing skips clone size in some rows; elsewhere it reads once, few, many or a size class.

J | size | V | CDR3
TRBJ2-5 | NA | TRBV6-5 | ASRLTGEETQY
TRBJ1-5 | NA | TRBV25-1 | ASSSGADKPQH
TRBJ2-7 | NA | TRBV27 | ASSTYTIASSSYEQY
TRBJ2-2 | NA | TRBV30 | AWRGQFSGELF
TRBJ1-3 | NA | TRBV5-4 | ASSLQQGNTIY
TRBJ2-7 | once | TRBV5-8 | ASSRTAIGSSSYEQY
TRBJ1-1 | NA | TRBV9 | ASSFLGGANTEAF
TRBJ2-3 | NA | TRBV18 | ASSPPYADTQY
TRBJ2-1 | once | TRBV7-2 | ASSWTSGSYNEQF
TRBJ2-1 | few | TRBV28 | ASSFSGARNEQF
TRBJ1-2 | NA | TRBV27 | ASRTDRGRDAYGYT
TRBJ2-3 | NA | TRBV18 | ASSPRGGTDTQY
TRBJ1-1 | NA | TRBV7-2 | ASSLSRDRLTEAF
TRBJ2-5 | NA | TRBV11-1 | ASSLRRETQY
TRBJ2-5 | few | TRBV4-2 | ASSTRRGRGETQY
TRBJ1-2 | NA | TRBV6-1 | ASSELGDYGYT
TRBJ2-2 | NA | TRBV5-8 | ASSRDRGFDTGELF
TRBJ2-7 | NA | TRBV7-6 | ASSSQTGAPYEQY
TRBJ2-1 | NA | TRBV29-1 | SVEAPGPQRF
TRBJ2-7 | NA | TRBV28 | ASRGTGGNEQY
TRBJ1-1 | NA | TRBV28 | ASSLHNLGTRNTEAF
TRBJ2-3 | NA | TRBV27 | ASSLKSWRGPTDTQY
TRBJ2-7 | once | TRBV28 | ASSASQGAYEQY
TRBJ2-6 | NA | TRBV19 | ASNLRTGRAGANVLT
TRBJ1-5 | NA | TRBV2 | ASSVESNQPQH
TRBJ1-3 | NA | TRBV7-9 | ASSLALGNTIY
TRBJ1-3 | NA | TRBV19 | ASSLRQGGNTIY
TRBJ2-7 | NA | TRBV19 | ASSPREASRYEQY
TRBJ1-1 | NA | TRBV4-2 | ASSQDRGDEAF
TRBJ2-5 | NA | TRBV7-9 | ASSPDIGTQY
TRBJ2-4 | few | TRBV7-2 | ASSLMSGRGIQY
TRBJ1-2 | NA | TRBV18 | ASSLLGGYT
TRBJ1-5 | NA | TRBV28 | ASSLRTGGKSQH
TRBJ1-1 | NA | TRBV19 | ASKIQKGQTAATEAF
TRBJ1-5 | NA | TRBV2 | ASAGQGGQPQH
TRBJ1-1 | NA | TRBV4-1 | ASSQQGRGTEAF
TRBJ2-7 | NA | TRBV7-2 | ASSLKVANEQY
TRBJ1-4 | NA | TRBV28 | ASSSLRRTEKLF
TRBJ2-3 | NA | TRBV6-6 | ASSGTGRGDTQY
TRBJ2-7 | NA | TRBV4-1 | ASSQGERTSGSYEQY
TRBJ2-7 | NA | TRBV5-1 | ASSRGQGTYEQY
TRBJ2-1 | NA | TRBV5-6 | ASSLVKGRVLYNEQF
TRBJ2-7 | NA | TRBV28 | ASSRGYRYEQY
TRBJ1-2 | NA | TRBV6-5 | ASRGQLYGYT
TRBJ1-1 | NA | TRBV6-5 | ASTLATGAF
TRBJ1-4 | NA | TRBV28 | ASSFTGAVEKLF
TRBJ2-5 | NA | TRBV5-4 | ASSVGTGETQY